These T cell receptor beta chains were read from a single sample in a study of T cell changes during pregnancy in multiple sclerosis. Only in-frame clones appear in the TCRdb table, and some are missing; sequencing was by immunoSEQ multiplex PCR. Of roughly 43,000 clones listed, approximately 90% are singletons. This specimen was CD4+ T cells from peripheral blood mononuclear cells, taken after pregnancy. The receptor source for this set is a female donor with multiple sclerosis, enrolled in a pregnancy study. The CDR3 runs from the conserved cysteine through the conserved F or W. A D gene is named only where the DNA matches it firmly. Clone size, where shown, is once, few, many, or a class for clones that have expanded.

size: .; D: .; V: TRBV13; J: TRBJ2-1; CDR3: CASSLRPSVFFLLNEQFF; DNA: TGTGCCAGCAGCCTCCGCCCAAGCGTTTTCTTTCTCCTCAATGAGCAGTTCTTC
size: .; D: TRBD2; V: TRBV28; J: TRBJ2-7; CDR3: CASSSPATSGTSYEQYF; DNA: TGTGCCAGCAGTTCCCCCGCAACTAGCGGGACCTCCTACGAGCAGTACTTC
size: medium-sized; D: .; V: TRBV6-4; J: TRBJ2-3; CDR3: CASRSGGVDTDTQYF; DNA: TGTGCCAGCAGGAGTGGCGGGGTCGACACAGATACGCAGTATTTT
size: .; D: TRBD1; V: TRBV28; J: TRBJ2-5; CDR3: CASSLTGGAETQYF; DNA: TGTGCCAGCAGTTTAACAGGGGGCGCTGAGACCCAGTACTTC
size: once; D: TRBD2; V: TRBV10-2; J: TRBJ2-1; CDR3: CASSDGAGGAYNEQFF; DNA: TGCGCCAGCAGTGATGGGGCGGGAGGAGCCTACAATGAGCAGTTCTTC
size: .; D: TRBD1; V: TRBV11-2; J: TRBJ2-1; CDR3: CASSDSRQGATYNEQFF; DNA: TGTGCCAGCAGCGACTCACGACAGGGGGCAACCTACAATGAGCAGTTCTTC
size: .; D: TRBD1; V: TRBV4-1; J: TRBJ2-7; CDR3: CASSQGWTGDVHEQYF; DNA: TGCGCCAGCAGCCAGGGATGGACAGGGGATGTACACGAGCAGTACTTC
size: .; D: .; V: TRBV5-1; J: TRBJ2-3; CDR3: CASSLALSTDTQYF; DNA: TGCGCCAGCAGCTTGGCCCTTAGCACAGATACGCAGTATTTT
size: .; D: TRBD1; V: TRBV25-1; J: TRBJ2-3; CDR3: CASSDLDRVTDTQYF; DNA: TGTGCCAGCAGTGATCTGGACAGGGTAACAGATACGCAGTATTTT
size: .; D: TRBD2; V: TRBV19; J: TRBJ2-7; CDR3: CASSIIAGGPTYEQYF; DNA: TGTGCCAGTAGTATTATAGCGGGAGGGCCGACTTACGAGCAGTACTTC
size: .; D: .; V: TRBV19; J: TRBJ1-2; CDR3: CASSDPGEAYGYTF; DNA: TGTGCCAGTAGTGACCCAGGGGAAGCTTATGGCTACACCTTC
size: .; D: TRBD1; V: TRBV4-3; J: TRBJ2-7; CDR3: CASSQEQGAYEQYF; DNA: TGCGCCAGCAGCCAAGAGCAGGGGGCATACGAGCAGTACTTC
size: .; D: TRBD2; V: TRBV25-1; J: TRBJ2-3; CDR3: CASSPMGSGSADTQYF; DNA: TGTGCCAGCTCACCCATGGGTAGCGGGAGCGCAGATACGCAGTATTTT
size: .; D: TRBD2; V: TRBV5-1; J: TRBJ2-1; CDR3: CASSLSLAGDQRGSEQFF; DNA: TGCGCCAGCAGCTTGTCGTTAGCGGGAGACCAACGTGGGAGTGAGCAGTTCTTC
size: .; D: TRBD2; V: TRBV5-6; J: TRBJ2-5; CDR3: CASSLFAAGVETQYF; DNA: TGTGCCAGCAGCCTGTTCGCAGCGGGAGTGGAGACCCAGTACTTC
size: .; D: .; V: TRBV5-1; J: TRBJ2-5; CDR3: CASSLVEVQETQYF; DNA: TGCGCCAGCAGCTTGGTCGAGGTACAAGAGACCCAGTACTTC
size: .; D: TRBD1; V: TRBV7-9; J: TRBJ1-5; CDR3: CASSLDRVQPQHF; DNA: TGTGCCAGCAGCTTGGACAGGGTTCAGCCCCAGCATTTT
size: .; D: .; V: TRBV7-2; J: TRBJ1-1; CDR3: CASSQPGQNTEAFF; DNA: TGTGCCAGCAGTCAACCGGGACAGAACACTGAAGCTTTCTTT
size: .; D: .; V: TRBV4-1; J: TRBJ2-1; CDR3: CASSPMSGESYNEQFF; DNA: TGCGCCAGCAGTCCTATGTCGGGAGAGTCCTACAATGAGCAGTTCTTC
size: .; D: TRBD1; V: TRBV4-1; J: TRBJ1-1; CDR3: CASSRQYMTGTGTEAFF; DNA: TGCGCCAGCAGCCGCCAATATATGACAGGGACGGGCACTGAAGCTTTCTTT
size: .; D: TRBD1; V: TRBV28; J: TRBJ1-1; CDR3: CASSFDRDAEAFF; DNA: TGTGCCAGCAGCTTCGACAGGGACGCTGAAGCTTTCTTT
size: .; D: .; V: TRBV9; J: TRBJ2-6; CDR3: CASSVVSAGSGANVLTF; DNA: TGTGCCAGCAGCGTAGTGAGCGCTGGCTCTGGGGCCAACGTCCTGACTTTC
size: .; D: .; V: TRBV5-1; J: TRBJ1-2; CDR3: CASSLEGVNGYTF; DNA: TGCGCCAGCAGCTTGGAAGGGGTCAATGGCTACACCTTC
size: .; D: .; V: TRBV6-6; J: TRBJ1-4; CDR3: CASSYPGNEKLFF; DNA: TGTGCCAGCAGTTACCCGGGGAATGAAAAACTGTTTTTT